This TCR beta chain was sequenced in a study of beta chain features in type 1 diabetes. The study's findings and limits: VDJ junctions from type 1 diabetes patients carried fewer insertions and larger deletions.

Expressed TCRB transcripts were sequenced because the entire RNA isolate underwent reverse transcription. Repertoires were generated with immunoSEQ multiplex PCR, while TCRdb's copy carries only in-frame clones and drops some. The sample holds hundreds of thousands of clones, around 15% seen once. Of note for this clone: Its specificity is unknown.

The CDR3 totals 11 residues. Germline assignment: CDR1 KGHSH and CDR2 LQKENI. V was pared by 6 bases and J by 9 bases, with 2 bases of the junction left unmatched. Sequenced: naive CD4+ T cells from blood. The J gene is TRBJ2-1, the V gene TRBV18, with TRBD1 matching 7 bases. The source is a young man in good health. The CDR3 loop reads CASSRQGEQFF. The CDR3 coding sequence is TGTGCCAGCTCTCGACAGGGTGAGCAGTTCTTC.